This paragraph covers one TCR beta chain sequence. The antigen remains undetermined. One base away lies a much larger clone, so this may be a sequencing read error. The length of the CDR3 is 15 residues. CDR1 is LNHDA, CDR2 SQIVND, per germline (reference sequence). Trimming shortened V by 4 bases and J by 5 bases, and 17 bases separated the two germline ends. Diagnostic assessment was based on clinical symptoms, serum thyroxine and TRAb, thyroid ultrasound and orbital computed tomography. These data are taken from a study of T cells in Graves' hyperthyroidism and ophthalmopathy. About the research overall: Once the initial diagnosis was made, peripheral blood was obtained before any treatment. General study results and limits: Ophthalmopathy, as predicted by the model, came a median 6.5 months after the prediction.

Regions amplified from RNA transcripts were the TCR beta CDR3 regions. First-round RT-PCR of the TCR CDR3 relied on the HTBI primer set. TCRdb processed the multiplex PCR reads anew with MiXCR; each CDR3 protein has one entry. The table shows about 96,000 distinct CDR3 sequences, with about half occurring only once. Sequencing was performed on blood. This sequence was found in a woman between 40 and 55 years old with Graves' hyperthyroidism. The chain couples TRBV19 to TRBJ2-5, with a tentative D call TRBD2 (7 bases). The CDR3 protein is CASSTERGAMETQYF. As DNA, the CDR3 is TGTGCCAGTAGTACAGAACGGGGGGCGATGGAGACCCAGTACTTC.